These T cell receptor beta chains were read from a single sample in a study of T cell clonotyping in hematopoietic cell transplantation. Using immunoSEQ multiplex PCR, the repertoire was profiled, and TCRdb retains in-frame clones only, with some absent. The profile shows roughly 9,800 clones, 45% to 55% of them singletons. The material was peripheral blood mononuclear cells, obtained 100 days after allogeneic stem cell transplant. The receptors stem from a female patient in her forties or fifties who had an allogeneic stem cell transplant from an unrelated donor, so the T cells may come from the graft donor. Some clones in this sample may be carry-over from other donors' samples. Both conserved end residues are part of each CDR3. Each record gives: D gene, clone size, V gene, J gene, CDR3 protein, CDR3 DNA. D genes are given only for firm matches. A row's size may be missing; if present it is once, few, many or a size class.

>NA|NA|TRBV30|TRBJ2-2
CAWSYLNTGELFF
TGTGCCTGGAGTTACTTAAACACCGGGGAGCTGTTTTTT
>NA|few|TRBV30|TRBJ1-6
CAWKVNSPLHF
TGTGCCTGGAAAGTCAATTCACCCCTCCACTTT
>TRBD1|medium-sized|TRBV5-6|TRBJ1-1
CASSLTGGNTEAFF
TGTGCCAGCAGCTTGACAGGGGGGAACACTGAAGCTTTCTTT
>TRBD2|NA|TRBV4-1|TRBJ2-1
CASHRTGGNEQFF
TGCGCCAGCCACAGGACGGGGGGCAATGAGCAGTTCTTC
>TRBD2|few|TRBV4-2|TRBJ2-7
CASSQDWASGFYEQYF
TGTGCCAGCAGCCAAGATTGGGCTAGCGGGTTCTACGAGCAGTACTTC
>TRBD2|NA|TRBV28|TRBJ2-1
CASSAGGPGNEQFF
TGTGCCAGCTCCGCGGGAGGGCCGGGAAATGAGCAGTTCTTC
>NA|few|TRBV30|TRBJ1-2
CAWSVQQGNGYTF
TGTGCCTGGAGTGTACAACAGGGTAATGGCTACACCTTC
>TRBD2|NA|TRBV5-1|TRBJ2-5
CASSLDHVRGGETQYF
TGCGCCAGCAGCTTGGATCACGTCCGGGGGGGAGAGACCCAGTACTTC
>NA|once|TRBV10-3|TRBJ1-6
CAISESIGTLHF
TGTGCCATCAGTGAGTCGATTGGTACCCTCCACTTT
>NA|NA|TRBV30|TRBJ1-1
CAWSAFWGGAFF
TGTGCCTGGAGTGCCTTTTGGGGGGGAGCTTTCTTT
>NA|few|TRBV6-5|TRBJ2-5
CASTMTPWETQYF
TGTGCCAGCACTATGACCCCCTGGGAGACCCAGTACTTC
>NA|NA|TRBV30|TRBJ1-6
CAWSVQGYSPLHF
TGTGCCTGGAGTGTACAGGGATATTCACCCCTCCACTTT
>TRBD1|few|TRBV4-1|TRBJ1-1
CASSQTGGMNTEAFF
TGCGCCAGCAGTCAAACAGGGGGAATGAACACTGAAGCTTTCTTT
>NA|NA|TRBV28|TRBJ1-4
CASSPRGRGANEKLFF
TGTGCCAGCAGTCCACGGGGGCGCGGAGCTAATGAAAAACTGTTTTTT
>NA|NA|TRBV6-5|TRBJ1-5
CASSLRSSNQPQHF
TGTGCCAGCAGTTTGAGGAGTAGCAATCAGCCCCAGCATTTT
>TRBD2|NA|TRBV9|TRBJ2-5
CASSVSGLAATQYF
TGTGCCAGCAGCGTATCGGGCCTAGCGGCGACCCAGTACTTC
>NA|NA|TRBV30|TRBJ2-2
CAWVAVNTGELFF
TGTGCCTGGGTCGCGGTAAACACCGGGGAGCTGTTTTTT
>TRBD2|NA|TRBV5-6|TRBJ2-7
CASSFGRSYEQYF
TGTGCCAGCAGTTTCGGGAGGTCCTACGAGCAGTACTTC
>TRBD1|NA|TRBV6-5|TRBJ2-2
CASSYSQGVAGELFF
TGTGCCAGCAGTTACTCGCAGGGGGTGGCCGGGGAGCTGTTTTTT
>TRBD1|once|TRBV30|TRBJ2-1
CAWNRGDRGYNEQFF
TGTGCCTGGAACCGGGGGGACAGGGGTTACAATGAGCAGTTCTTC
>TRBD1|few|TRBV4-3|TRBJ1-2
CASSQVRDSAALFYTF
TGCGCCAGCAGCCAAGTAAGGGACAGCGCAGCGCTATTCTACACCTTC
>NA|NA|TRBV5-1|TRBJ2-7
CASSSGGGGASYEQYF
TGCGCCAGCAGCTCTGGGGGAGGCGGGGCTTCCTACGAGCAGTACTTC
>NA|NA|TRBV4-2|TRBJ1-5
CASSQDNQPQHF
TGTGCCAGCAGCCAAGATAACCAGCCCCAGCATTTT
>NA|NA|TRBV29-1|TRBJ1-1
CSVSRDTEAFF
TGCAGCGTCTCCCGTGACACTGAAGCTTTCTTT
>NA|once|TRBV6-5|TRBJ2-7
CASSYSSWVGSYEQYF
TGTGCCAGCAGTTACTCGTCGTGGGTAGGGTCCTACGAGCAGTACTTC
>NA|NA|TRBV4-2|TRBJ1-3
CASSQVGANSGNTIYF
TGTGCCAGCAGCCAAGTCGGGGCGAACTCTGGAAACACCATATATTTT
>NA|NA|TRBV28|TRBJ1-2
CASSLINGQGYGYTF
TGTGCCAGCAGTTTAATCAATGGTCAGGGCTATGGCTACACCTTC